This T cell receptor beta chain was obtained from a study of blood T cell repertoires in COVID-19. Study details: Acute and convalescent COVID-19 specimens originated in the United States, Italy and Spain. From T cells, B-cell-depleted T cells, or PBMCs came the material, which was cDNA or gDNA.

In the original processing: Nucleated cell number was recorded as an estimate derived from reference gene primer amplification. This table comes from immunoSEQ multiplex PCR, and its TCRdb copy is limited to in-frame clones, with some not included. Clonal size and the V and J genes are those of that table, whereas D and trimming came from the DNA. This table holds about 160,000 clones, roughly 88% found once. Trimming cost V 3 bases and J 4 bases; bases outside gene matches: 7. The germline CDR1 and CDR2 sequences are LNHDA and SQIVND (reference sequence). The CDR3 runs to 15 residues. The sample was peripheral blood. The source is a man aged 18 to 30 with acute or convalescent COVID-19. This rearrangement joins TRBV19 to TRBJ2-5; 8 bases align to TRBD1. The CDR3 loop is CASSMRQGQLETQYF. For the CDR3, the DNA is TGTGCCAGTAGTATGAGACAGGGGCAATTAGAGACCCAGTACTTC.